A single sample gave rise to the 8 T cell receptor beta chains below, sequenced in a study of T cells after yellow fever vaccination. TCRdb processed the 5' RACE reads anew with MiXCR; each CDR3 protein has one entry. The table lists about 32,000 distinct CDR3 sequences, approximately 10% of them singletons. The specimen comprised PBMCs, either bulk or a sorted T-cell subset (CD4+, CD8+, memory, or dextramer-sorted; not recorded which), sampled roughly 14 days after the first yellow fever vaccination. The source of these receptors is a man younger than 35 who received the YFV17D yellow fever vaccine.

Remarks on this clonotype: The conserved closing phenylalanine or tryptophan is absent in this CDR3, likely reflecting a read error. The genes are TRBV15 and TRBJ1-5; D is unresolved. CDR1 LNHNV and CDR2 YYDKDF come from the germline V gene (reference sequence). Deletions cut 0 bases from V and 7 bases from J, with 4 bases between. This CDR3 has 12 residues. CDR3 DNA: TGTGCCACCAGCAGAGATAACCAGCCCCAGCATCTT. It codes for CATSRDNQPQHL.

The table lists this clonotype with many counts. In nucleotides, the CDR3 is TGTGCCAGCAGTTCCTGGGCCAGGACTAGCGGGGAGAATGAGCAGTTCTTC. Amino acid sequence: CASSSWARTSGENEQFF. This sequence joins TRBV5-6 and TRBJ2-1, with TRBD2 identical over 12 bases. The V and J ends lost 5 bases and 7 bases, in that order; junction bases with no gene match: 13. This CDR3 contains 17 residues. Germline V gene sequence: CDR1 SGHDT, CDR2 YYEEEE.

The chain couples TRBV4-3 to TRBJ1-2; D possibly corresponds to TRBD1 (5 bases). Germline values: CDR1 LGHNA, CDR2 YSLEER. Trimming took off 0 bases at V and 7 bases at J, with 15 bases between the two ends. The CDR3 extends over 15 amino acids. CDR3 DNA sequence: TGCGCCAGCAGCCAAGATGGGGACGGAGCGGGTGGCTACACCTTC. It codes for CASSQDGDGAGGYTF.

Remarks on this clonotype: A much larger clone is a single base away; this may be a read error. The J gene is TRBJ2-2, the V gene TRBV7-9, with TRBD2 matching over 8 bases. Germline CDR1 reads SEHNR; CDR2 reads FQNEAQ (reference sequence). V dropped 6 bases and J dropped 9; count of bases not matched to a gene: 12. The CDR3 consists of 15 residues. CDR3 bases: TGTGCCAGCAGGTTTACAGGACTAGCTGCCTGGGAGCTGTTTTTT. Residues: CASRFTGLAAWELFF.

Worth noting for this clonotype: Given a much more abundant clone one base away, this may be a read error. The chain has TRBV2 and TRBJ2-1; TRBD2 might be the D (6 bases). The germline CDR1 and CDR2 sequences are SNHLY and FYNNEI. Trimming pared 1 base from V and 7 bases from J, leaving 14 bases between. This CDR3 comprises 15 residues. Here the CDR3 DNA reads TGTGCCAGCAGTGAAGAATTAGCGGAGGATAATGAGCAGTTCTTC. It codes for CASSEELAEDNEQFF.

This clonotype was counted many times. The chain couples TRBV9 to TRBJ2-7; D is unresolved. The length of the CDR3 is 8 residues. The germline V gene has CDR1 SGDLS and CDR2 YYNGEE. The CDR3 nucleotides are TGTGCCAGCAGCGAGGAGATCGTC. It translates to CASSEEIV.

This clonotype has a count of ten or more. The chain has TRBV5-1 and TRBJ2-1; D is uncertain. Looked up from germline, CDR1 is SGHRS and CDR2 is YFSETQ. The CDR3 spans 12 residues. V shed 1 base and J shed 6 bases, with 5 bases lying between them. The CDR3 here is CASSLLVNEQFF. The CDR3 DNA reads TGCGCCAGCAGCTTGTTAGTCAATGAGCAGTTCTTC.

This clonotype was counted ten times or more. This chain uses TRBV20-1 with TRBJ2-1; D unresolved. The germline V gene has CDR1 DFQATT and CDR2 SNEGSKA (reference sequence). The V end was cut by 7 bases, the J end by 0 bases, with 10 bases between. There are 13 residues in the CDR3. The CDR3, as DNA: TGCAGTGGGGCTAGTGGCTCCTACAATGAGCAGTTCTTC. It specifies CSGASGSYNEQFF.